Below, 20 T cell receptor beta chains from the same sample are listed, as sequenced in a study of beta chain features in type 1 diabetes. The whole isolated RNA underwent reverse transcription, so sequencing captured expressed TCRB transcripts. Produced via immunoSEQ multiplex PCR; TCRdb's table is partial and in-frame only. The sample lists some 160,000 clones; about 9% were seen once. Findings and caveats of the study: TCRB CDR3s from Type 1 diabetes patients were moderately but significantly shorter in all four CD4+ subsets.

The antigens these receptors bind are not known. The sequenced material came from central memory CD4+ T cells from blood. Receptors were obtained from a woman aged 25 to 45 with type 1 diabetes.

The CDR3 region has the DNA TGTGCCAGCAGACTTAACGGTCTCTTCACCGGGGAGCTGTTTTTT. Protein: CASRLNGLFTGELFF. The genes are TRBV7-8 and TRBJ2-2; D remains unclear. Looked up from germline, CDR1 is SGHVS and CDR2 is FQNEAQ. The length of the CDR3 is 15 residues. V dropped 6 bases and J dropped 4 bases, with 15 bases sitting between them.

This clone was counted a few times. The chain employs TRBV5-1 and TRBJ2-2; D ambiguous. CDR3 length: 14 amino acids. In germline, CDR1 is SGHRS, CDR2 YFSETQ. Trimming took off 5 bases at V and 5 bases at J, with 13 bases between the two ends. This CDR3 reads CASSSRPETGELFF. CDR3 DNA sequence: TGCGCCAGCAGTTCGAGACCGGAGACCGGGGAGCTGTTTTTT.

This clone was seen a handful of times. The chain couples TRBV27 to TRBJ2-1, with 8 positions matching TRBD2. CDR1 is MNHEY, CDR2 SMNVEV, per germline (reference sequence). With V trimmed by 7 bases and J by 3 bases, 5 bases remained unmatched. This CDR3 is 14 amino acids long. This CDR3 is CASKEREFYNEQFF. CDR3 bases: TGTGCCAGCAAGGAGCGGGAGTTCTACAATGAGCAGTTCTTC.

The table lists this clone with a few counts. This chain uses TRBV5-1 with TRBJ2-3; no firm D call. Trimming cost V 4 bases and J 0 bases, with 15 bases left between them. Germline V CDR1 and CDR2: SGHRS, YFSETQ. CDR3 length: 16 amino acids. The CDR3 reads CASSEARMPSTDTQYF. In DNA, the CDR3 is TGCGCCAGCAGCGAGGCTAGGATGCCGAGCACAGATACGCAGTATTTT. Full variable domain (missing parts from reference TRBV5-1 and TRBJ2-3): KAGVTQTPRYLIKTRGQQVTLSCSPISGHRSVSWYQQTPGQGLQFLFEYFSETQRNKGNFPGRFSGRQFSNSRSEMNVSTLELGDSALYLCASSEARMPSTDTQYFGPGTRLTVL.

In this sample, this clone turned up a few times. The rearrangement uses TRBV5-4 and TRBJ2-7, with 8 bases fitting TRBD1. The CDR3 extends over 14 amino acids. CDR1 and CDR2 (germline): SGHNT, YYREEE (reference sequence). The trim removed 4 bases at V and 0 bases at J, leaving 3 bases unmatched. In DNA form, the CDR3 reads TGTGCCAGCAGCGGACAGGGCGCCTCCTACGAGCAGTACTTC. This encodes CASSGQGASYEQYF.

The rearrangement uses TRBV10-3 and TRBJ2-1; tentatively, D is TRBD2 (6 bases). The CDR3 runs 13 residues. Trimming removed 6 bases at V and 5 bases at J, with 11 bases between. The germline CDR1 and CDR2 sequences are ENHRY and SYGVKD. In DNA form, the CDR3 reads TGTGCCATCAGGGAGGGAGCTGACAATGAGCAGTTCTTC. Its translation: CAIREGADNEQFF.

This clone was counted only a few times. V is TRBV29-1 and J is TRBJ1-5; D is perhaps TRBD1 (6 bases). The CDR3 is 14 amino acids. Germline-derived CDR1 and CDR2 are SQVTM and ANQGSEA. Trimming removed 6 bases at V and 2 bases at J, with 14 bases between. The DNA of the CDR3 is TGCAGCGTCGAGTTACCAGGGGGCAATCAGCCCCAGCATTTT. Translated: CSVELPGGNQPQHF.

There are a few counts of this clone. This chain joins TRBV9 and TRBJ2-1; 10 nucleotides agree with TRBD2. The CDR3 has 18 amino acids. Per germline, CDR1 SGDLS and CDR2 YYNGEE. The junction had 10 bases not matched to a gene; V was cut back by 3 bases and J by 1 base. CDR3 residues: CASSERASGRISYNEQFF. CDR3 sequence (DNA): TGTGCCAGCAGCGAGAGGGCTAGCGGGAGAATTTCCTACAATGAGCAGTTCTTC.

On this clone: Other DNA sequences from this sample encode an identical CDR3 as well. The chain recombines TRBV27 with TRBJ1-5; D call uncertain. V was shortened by 3 bases and J by 0 bases, with 9 bases between the two germline ends. This CDR3 contains 15 residues. CDR1 is MNHEY and CDR2 is SMNVEV in the germline V gene (reference sequence). The CDR3 DNA reads TGTGCCAGCAGTTTGGGCGGAGGTAGCAATCAGCCCCAGCATTTT. This encodes CASSLGGGSNQPQHF.

The chain carries TRBV28 and TRBJ2-5; D gene unclear. This CDR3 comprises 15 residues. V was trimmed by 5 bases and J by 0 bases, leaving 13 bases between them. Germline V lookup: CDR1 MDHEN, CDR2 SYDVKM. CDR3 loop: CASSTHYSYQETQYF. The CDR3 DNA reads as TGTGCCAGCAGTACACATTACAGTTACCAAGAGACCCAGTACTTC.

This clone was observed a handful of times. The gene calls are TRBV27 and TRBJ1-4; D may be TRBD1 (5 bases). The CDR3 has 14 amino acids. V was clipped by 7 bases and J by 7 bases, with 16 bases between them. Germline values: CDR1 MNHEY, CDR2 SMNVEV (reference sequence). CDR3 in DNA: TGTGCCAGCACTGCCGGGACTCCTCCTGAAAAACTGTTTTTT. Translation gives CASTAGTPPEKLFF.

Points on this clone: Other DNA sequences from this sample encode an identical CDR3 as well. V and J are TRBV5-8 and TRBJ2-7; 11 bases are shared with TRBD2. The J segment lost 2 bases and the V segment lost 7 bases, leaving 8 bases of the junction unmatched. The CDR3 loop spans 15 amino acids. Per the germline V gene, CDR1 is SGHTS and CDR2 is YDEGEE. CDR3 coding DNA: TGTGCCAGCTCCCGGACTAGCGGGCCTACCTACGAGCAGTACTTC. Its protein product is CASSRTSGPTYEQYF.

The rearrangement uses TRBV7-8 and TRBJ1-1, with D perhaps matching TRBD1 (6 bases). This CDR3 spans 14 amino acids. Trimming took 2 bases from V and 4 from J, leaving 11 bases between them. The germline V gene has CDR1 SGHVS and CDR2 FQNEAQ. The CDR3 bases are TGTGCCAGCAGCTTAATACAGGGTACCACTGAAGCTTTCTTT. As protein: CASSLIQGTTEAFF.

Many counts were recorded for this clone. The chain employs TRBV7-9 and TRBJ2-7; D is perhaps TRBD2 (5 bases). Trimming left V 6 bases short and J 5 bases short, with 8 bases between. This CDR3 comprises 11 residues. Germline values: CDR1 SEHNR, CDR2 FQNEAQ (reference sequence). CDR3 region: CASSKADEQYF. For the CDR3, the DNA is TGTGCCAGCAGTAAAGCGGACGAGCAGTACTTC.

This clone was observed a handful of times. This rearrangement joins TRBV28 to TRBJ2-7; 9 bases line up with TRBD1. V lost 3 bases and J lost 2; bases outside the gene matches: 5. The CDR3 is 15 residues long. The V gene's germline CDR1 is MDHEN and CDR2 SYDVKM. The CDR3 nucleotides are TGTGCCAGCAGTTTGGGACAGGGTACGACCTACGAGCAGTACTTC. Its protein is CASSLGQGTTYEQYF.

A few counts support this clone. The CDR3 nucleotides read TGCAGCGTTGAACATAGGACAGGGCTGGGCGAGCAGTACTTC. This encodes CSVEHRTGLGEQYF. This chain connects TRBV29-1 to TRBJ2-7, with TRBD1 matching over 8 bases. Losses at the gene ends were 2 bases for V and 6 bases for J; bases not matched to a gene: 9. Germline V gene data show CDR1 as SQVTM and CDR2 as ANQGSEA. The CDR3 spans 14 residues.

The chain employs TRBV6-5 and TRBJ2-7, with unresolved D. CDR1 and CDR2 from the germline V gene are MNHEY and SVGAGI. Trimming removed 0 bases at V and 2 bases at J, with 5 bases between. The CDR3 is 13 residues long. CDR3 amino acids: CASSYSNTYEQYF. The CDR3 DNA reads TGTGCCAGCAGTTACTCGAACACCTACGAGCAGTACTTC.

A few counts support this clone. The chain is built from TRBV4-1 and TRBJ2-3; D uncertain. Per the germline V gene, CDR1 is MGHRA and CDR2 is YSYEKL. V was cut by 1 base and J by 0 bases, with 5 bases left in between. CDR3 length: 14 residues. For the CDR3, the DNA is TGCGCCAGCAGCCAAGTCCTAAGCACAGATACGCAGTATTTT. It codes for CASSQVLSTDTQYF.

This clone has a count of ten or more. The J gene is TRBJ1-4, the V gene TRBV21-1. TRBV21-1 is given as a pseudogene. There are 13 residues in the CDR3. CDR3 sequence: CASSDGVNEKLFF. In DNA form, the CDR3 reads TGTGCCAGCAGCGACGGGGTTAATGAAAAACTGTTTTTT.

The table lists this clone with a few counts. The CDR3 spells CASSRVDSILGEQFF. Here the CDR3 DNA reads TGTGCCAGCAGCCGGGTTGACAGTATATTGGGCGAGCAGTTCTTC. This sequence joins TRBV5-6 and TRBJ2-1; the D gene is possibly TRBD1 (5 bases). Germline V gives CDR1 SGHDT, CDR2 YYEEEE. The CDR3 runs to 15 residues. V was pared by 4 bases and J by 10 bases, with 21 bases between.